This T cell receptor (beta chain) was sequenced during a study of cytomegalovirus exposure and HLA in healthy donors. Between the trimmed V and J ends, which lost 2 bases and 6 bases, there was a span of 16 bases. Germline V CDR1 and CDR2: MNHEY, SVGAGI. The CDR3 spans 16 residues. The primer mix had 60 Vbeta and 13 Jbeta primers. Method: immunoSEQ multiplex PCR; TCRdb's copy keeps in-frame clones and lacks some. The data show 140,000 to 150,000 clones, with more than 9.5% seen just once and 1.5% to 2% held by the top ten. The V call is TRBV6-5, the J call TRBJ1-4; D is perhaps TRBD1 (5 bases). Sequencing input: PBMCs. The source is a man between 50 and 59 years old in good health and CMV-seronegative. Here the CDR3 DNA reads TGTGCCAGCAGTTACAGTCCGTCGGGGGTGGATGAAAAACTGTTTTTT. This translates into CASSYSPSGVDEKLFF.